The present T cell receptor beta chain was sequenced within a study of T cell repertoires in cytomegalovirus infection (dated by TCRdb to between 2018 and 2021). As for the study more broadly: Donor HLA type was relevant to the analysis, as public TCR beta signatures indicated carriage of CMV infection together with the matching HLA type. Broad study findings and their caveats: The ex vivo response was dominated by HLA-C-restricted CMV-specific TCR beta clonotypes, which also provided the single most frequent clonotype in two of eight donors. Cumulative frequency of public TCR beta family members discriminated carriers of CMV infection plus the relevant HLA type in this cohort and an independent approximately 370-donor cohort.

CDR1 and CDR2 are read off the germline V gene as MNHEY and SVGEGT. The CDR3 holds 16 amino acids from the cysteine to the phenylalanine. Here the CDR3 DNA is all that survives: 48 bases in frame from base 1. At the junction V is shortened by 0 bases and J by 7 bases, with 16 bases in between. The table lists this clonotype with many counts. Its antigen is still unknown. No much larger clonotype is one base removed from it; base qualities were not supplied. Instrument used: Illumina HiSeq 1500. Starting from the raw public reads, TCRdb applied fastp trimming at Q25, assembled clones with MiXCR and retained in-frame beta chains. Rows with a matching CDR3 protein are joined into one entry that keeps the most common DNA and genes. Here the sample has 200,000 to 300,000 distinct CDR3 sequences; approximately 14% occur a single time. The leading ten clones occupy 8.5% to 9% of the sample.

The origin of this receptor is a human donor in good health (CMV status not recorded). Some clones in this sample may be carry-over from other donors' samples. Rearrangement joined TRBV6-2 or TRBV6-3 to TRBJ1-5, with no confidently assigned D gene. The specimen sequenced was PBMCs. The DNA sequence follows: TGTGCCAGCAGTTACTCGACGGGCCGCCCACGGCAGCCCCAGCATTTT. Its product reads: CASSYSTGRPRQPQHF.